This T cell receptor (beta chain) was recorded in a study of blood T cell repertoires in COVID-19. Study-wide background: Acute and convalescent COVID-19 samples came from the United States, Italy and Spain. In each case, the material was cDNA or gDNA derived from T cells, B-cell-depleted T cells, or PBMCs.

Original analysis: Estimation of nucleated cell counts was performed using reference gene primer amplification. Clones were read by immunoSEQ multiplex PCR, and TCRdb kept only the in-frame ones, dropping some. The V and J calls and clone size come from that table; D and trimming were worked out from the DNA. The table has under 300,000 clones, 90% to 95% seen once. CDR1 SGHNT and CDR2 YYREEE come from the germline V gene (reference sequence). V was clipped by 4 bases and J by 2 bases; unmatched bases: 5. The length of the CDR3 is 14 residues. Researchers sorted participants into cohorts using their self-reported clinical history.

This chain connects TRBV5-4 to TRBJ2-7; TRBD2 matches at 8 bases. Sequencing input: PBMCs or T cells enriched from blood (not recorded which). This TCR was recovered from a woman aged 18-35 years who had recovered from COVID-19. DNA of the CDR3: TGTGCCAGCAGCGACAGGCGGGGGGCCTACGAGCAGTACTTC. Encoded protein: CASSDRRGAYEQYF.